Only a few counts were recorded for the clone carrying this T cell receptor (beta chain). The antigen remains unidentified. This sample stems from a study of beta chain features in type 1 diabetes. General study points: When Type 1 diabetes patients were examined, their TCRB CDR3s proved moderately but significantly shorter in all four CD4+ subsets.

Sorting of CD4+ naive, central memory, regulatory and stem cell-like memory cells was performed via CD45RO/CCR7/CD25/CD127/CD95/CD27. Purity exceeding 95% was reached by all sorted populations. The CDR3 runs 16 residues. The V end lost 1 base, the J end lost 2 bases, and 14 bases lay between the germline ends. Per the germline V gene, CDR1 is MGHRA and CDR2 is YSYEKL. cDNA synthesis used the whole RNA isolate, giving expressed TCRB sequences. Sequencing was performed with immunoSEQ multiplex PCR; in TCRdb, only in-frame clones are kept and a portion is missing. The sample lists about 740,000 clones; around an eighth were seen once.

The J gene is TRBJ2-5, the V gene TRBV4-1; D possibly uses TRBD1 or TRBD2 (5 bases each). This TCR came from a man between 18 and 29 years old with type 1 diabetes. Sequencing used naive CD4+ T cells from blood. The CDR3 spells CASSQGPGANQETQYF. The CDR3 nucleotides read TGCGCCAGCAGCCAAGGCCCCGGGGCAAATCAAGAGACCCAGTACTTC.